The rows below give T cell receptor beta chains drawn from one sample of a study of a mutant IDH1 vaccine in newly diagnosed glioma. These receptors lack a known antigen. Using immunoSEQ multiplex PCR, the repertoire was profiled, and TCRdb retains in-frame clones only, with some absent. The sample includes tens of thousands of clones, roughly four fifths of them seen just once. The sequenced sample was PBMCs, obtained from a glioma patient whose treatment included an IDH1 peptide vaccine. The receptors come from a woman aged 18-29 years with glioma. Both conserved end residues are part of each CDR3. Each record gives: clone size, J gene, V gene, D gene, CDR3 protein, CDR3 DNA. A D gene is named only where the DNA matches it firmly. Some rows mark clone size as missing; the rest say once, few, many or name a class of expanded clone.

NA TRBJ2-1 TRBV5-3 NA CARSFDGIEHNEQFF TGTGCCAGAAGCTTTGACGGGATCGAACACAATGAGCAGTTCTTC
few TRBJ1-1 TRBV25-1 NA CASRGGTEAFF TGTGCCAGCAGGGGGGGCACCGAAGCTTTCTTT
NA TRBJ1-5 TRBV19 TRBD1 CASSRDRGNQPQHF TGTGCCAGTAGTCGGGACAGGGGCAATCAGCCCCAGCATTTT
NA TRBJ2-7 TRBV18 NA CASSPGVYEQYF TGTGCCAGCTCACCCGGAGTCTACGAGCAGTACTTC
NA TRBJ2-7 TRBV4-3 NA CASSRGSSYEQYF TGCGCCAGCAGCCGGGGGTCTAGCTACGAGCAGTACTTC
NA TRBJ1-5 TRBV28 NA CASSTSLGSNQPQHF NA
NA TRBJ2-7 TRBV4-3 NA CASSQDNQPSYEQYF TGCGCCAGCAGCCAAGATAATCAGCCCTCCTACGAGCAGTACTTC
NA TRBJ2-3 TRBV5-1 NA CASSSGGGADTQYF TGCGCCAGCAGCTCCGGGGGTGGGGCAGATACGCAGTATTTT
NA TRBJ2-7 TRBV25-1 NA CASRGSTYEQYF TGTGCCAGCAGAGGCAGCACCTACGAGCAGTACTTC
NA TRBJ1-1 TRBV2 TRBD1 CASSERGQNMNTEAFF TGTGCCAGCAGTGAAAGGGGACAGAACATGAACACTGAAGCTTTCTTT
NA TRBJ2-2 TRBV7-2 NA CASSLGARRGYTGELFF TGTGCCAGCAGCTTGGGGGCGCGTCGGGGTTACACCGGGGAGCTGTTTTTT
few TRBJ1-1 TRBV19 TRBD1 CASTLSGGTEAFF TGTGCCAGTACCCTATCAGGGGGCACTGAAGCTTTCTTT
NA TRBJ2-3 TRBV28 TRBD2 CASSFRLAGFTDTQYF TGTGCCAGCAGTTTCCGACTAGCGGGGTTCACAGATACGCAGTATTTT
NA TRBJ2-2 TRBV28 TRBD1 CASSPSRGLGAGELFF TGTGCCAGCAGTCCTTCCAGGGGGTTAGGGGCCGGGGAGCTGTTTTTT
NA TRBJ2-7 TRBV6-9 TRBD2 CASRPLVGSGQTYEQYF TGTGCCAGCAGACCGCTCGTGGGTAGCGGGCAAACCTACGAGCAGTACTTC
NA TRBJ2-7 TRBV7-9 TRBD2 CASSPQLAGHYEQYF TGTGCCAGCAGCCCGCAACTAGCGGGCCACTACGAGCAGTACTTC
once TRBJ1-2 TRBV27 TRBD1 CASRTGSDGYTF TGTGCCAGCAGGACAGGGTCCGATGGCTACACCTTC
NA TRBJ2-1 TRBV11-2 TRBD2 CASSSNPGLASEQFF TGTGCCAGCAGCTCTAATCCGGGACTAGCATCCGAGCAGTTCTTC
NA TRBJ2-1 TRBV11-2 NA CASSLGRNEQFF TGTGCCAGCAGTTTGGGTCGGAATGAGCAGTTCTTC
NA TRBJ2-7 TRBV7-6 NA CASSGQGDEQYF TGTGCCAGCAGCGGCCAAGGGGACGAGCAGTACTTC
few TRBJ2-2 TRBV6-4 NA CASSDSGTGELFF TGTGCCAGCAGTGACTCGGGTACCGGGGAGCTGTTTTTT
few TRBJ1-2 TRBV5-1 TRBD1 CASSSEGQSYYGYTF TGCGCCAGCAGCTCTGAGGGACAGTCATATTATGGCTACACCTTC
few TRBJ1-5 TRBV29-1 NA CSVSVDSSNQPQHF TGCAGCGTTTCCGTGGACAGTAGCAATCAGCCCCAGCATTTT
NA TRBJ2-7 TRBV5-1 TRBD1 CASSGAGTGGKYEQYF TGCGCCAGCAGCGGCGCCGGGACAGGGGGAAAATACGAGCAGTACTTC
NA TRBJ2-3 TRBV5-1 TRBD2 CASSKGLAGAGDTQYF TGCGCCAGCAGCAAGGGACTAGCGGGAGCTGGAGATACGCAGTATTTT
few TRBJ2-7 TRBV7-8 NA CASSLPGRDSSSYEQYF TGTGCCAGCAGCTTACCTGGACGGGACTCCAGCTCCTACGAGCAGTACTTC
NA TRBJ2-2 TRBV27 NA CASSLVGGTGELFF TGTGCCAGCAGTTTAGTAGGAGGTACCGGGGAGCTGTTTTTT
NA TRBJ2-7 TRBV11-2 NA CASSLELGNSYEQYF TGTGCCAGCAGCTTAGAATTAGGGAACTCCTACGAGCAGTACTTC
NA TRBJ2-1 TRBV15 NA CATSRDRGGTGFPYNEQFF TGTGCCACCAGCAGAGATCGAGGTGGTACAGGTTTTCCCTACAATGAGCAGTTCTTC
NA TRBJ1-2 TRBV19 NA CASSRGEGPNHYGYTF TGTGCCAGTAGTCGGGGAGAAGGACCAAATCACTATGGCTACACCTTC
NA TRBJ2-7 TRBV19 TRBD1 CASRPGQGSYEQYF TGTGCCAGTAGACCGGGACAGGGATCCTACGAGCAGTACTTC
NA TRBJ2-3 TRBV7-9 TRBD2 CASRLGTITSTDTQYF TGTGCCAGCAGACTTGGGACTATAACTAGCACAGATACGCAGTATTTT
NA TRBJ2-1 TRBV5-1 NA CASSSPAEQFF TGCGCCAGCAGCTCACCGGCGGAGCAGTTCTTC
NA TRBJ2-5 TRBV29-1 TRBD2 CSVEVAYGGGETQYF TGCAGCGTTGAAGTTGCTTATGGGGGAGGGGAGACCCAGTACTTC
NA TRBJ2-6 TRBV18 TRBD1 CASSSRRGQGAPGANVLTF TGTGCCAGCTCAAGCCGCCGGGGACAGGGGGCGCCTGGGGCCAACGTCCTGACTTTC
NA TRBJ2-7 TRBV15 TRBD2 CATSRASGTSSYEQYF TGTGCCACCAGCAGGGCCTCGGGGACTAGCTCCTACGAGCAGTACTTC
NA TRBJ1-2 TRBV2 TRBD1 CASSGDRGYTF TGTGCCAGCAGCGGGGACAGAGGCTACACCTTC
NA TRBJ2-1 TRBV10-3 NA CAIRIGTGPSSSYNEQFF TGTGCCATCAGAATCGGGACGGGACCTTCCAGCTCCTACAATGAGCAGTTCTTC
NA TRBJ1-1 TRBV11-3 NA CASSFLPTAMNTEAFF TGTGCCAGCAGCTTCCTTCCGACAGCTATGAACACTGAAGCTTTCTTT
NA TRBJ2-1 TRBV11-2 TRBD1 CASSQAQGAREQFF TGTGCCAGCAGCCAGGCCCAGGGGGCGCGGGAGCAGTTCTTC
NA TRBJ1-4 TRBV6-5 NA CASRRGATNEKLFF TGTGCCAGCAGGCGAGGGGCAACAAATGAAAAACTGTTTTTT
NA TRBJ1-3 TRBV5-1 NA CASSLKPGEVGNTIYF TGCGCCAGCAGCTTGAAGCCCGGGGAGGTGGGAAACACCATATATTTT
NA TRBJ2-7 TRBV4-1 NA CASSPPPSAGGEQYF TGCGCCAGCAGCCCTCCCCCTAGCGCCGGGGGCGAGCAGTACTTC
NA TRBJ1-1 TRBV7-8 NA CASSLDIGRTEAFF TGTGCCAGCAGCTTAGATATAGGGAGGACTGAAGCTTTCTTT
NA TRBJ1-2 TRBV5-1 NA CASSLNRNGYTF TGCGCCAGCAGCTTGAATAGAAATGGCTACACCTTC
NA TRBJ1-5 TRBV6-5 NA CASSYSSASNQPQHF TGTGCCAGCAGTTACTCGTCAGCCAGCAATCAGCCCCAGCATTTT
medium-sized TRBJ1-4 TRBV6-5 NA CASSRSTAENEKLFF TGTGCCAGCAGTCGATCGACAGCCGAAAATGAAAAACTGTTTTTT
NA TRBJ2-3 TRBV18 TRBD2 CASSPSPGLAATDTQYF TGTGCCAGCTCACCATCCCCGGGACTAGCGGCCACAGATACGCAGTATTTT
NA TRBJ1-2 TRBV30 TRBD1 CAWTPLGQGSYTF TGTGCCTGGACGCCTTTAGGACAGGGTTCTTACACCTTC
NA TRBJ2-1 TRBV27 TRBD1 CASSPWGGQGENEQFF TGTGCCAGCAGTCCTTGGGGGGGACAGGGGGAGAATGAGCAGTTCTTC
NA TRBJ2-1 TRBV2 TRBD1 CASRSPGQGSHNEQFF TGTGCCAGCAGGTCACCGGGACAGGGGTCACACAATGAGCAGTTCTTC
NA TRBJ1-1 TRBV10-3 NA CAISESGLNTEAFF TGTGCCATCAGTGAGTCGGGCTTGAACACTGAAGCTTTCTTT
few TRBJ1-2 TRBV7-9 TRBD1 CASIRTQGQGPPNYGYTF TGTGCCAGCATCCGTACGCAAGGACAGGGGCCTCCTAACTATGGCTACACCTTC
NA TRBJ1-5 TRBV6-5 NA CASSYSMLQPQHF TGTGCCAGCAGTTACTCGATGTTACAGCCCCAGCATTTT
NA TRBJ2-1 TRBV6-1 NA CASSGQYNEQFF TGTGCCAGCAGTGGCCAATACAATGAGCAGTTCTTC
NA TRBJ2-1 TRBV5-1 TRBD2 CASSSTSAYNEQFF TGCGCCAGCAGCTCGACTAGCGCCTACAATGAGCAGTTCTTC
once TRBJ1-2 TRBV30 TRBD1 CAGGGQGAVRGYTF TGTGCCGGGGGGGGGCAGGGGGCTGTTCGAGGCTACACCTTC
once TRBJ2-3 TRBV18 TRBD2 CASSPQTSGSTDTQYF TGTGCCAGCTCACCCCAGACTAGCGGTAGCACAGATACGCAGTATTTT
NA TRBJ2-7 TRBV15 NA CATSREQLKDEQYF TGTGCCACCAGCAGAGAGCAACTTAAGGACGAGCAGTACTTC